The 10 T cell receptor beta chains listed next were all sequenced from one sample in a study of CD8 T cells in ankylosing spondylitis. In TCRdb, the 5' RACE reads were re-called with MiXCR into one record per CDR3 protein. The table lists around 130,000 distinct CDR3 sequences, roughly 7.3% of them singletons. The sequenced sample was blood, either unsorted or a sorted T cell fraction (not recorded which). The origin of the receptors is a male donor with ankylosing spondylitis or in good health (not recorded which).

This clonotype was counted at least ten times. The V call is TRBV6-6, the J call TRBJ2-5; D is unresolved. CDR1 and CDR2 (germline): MNHNY, SVGAGI (reference sequence). Trimming cost V 0 bases and J 5 bases, with 4 bases left between them. CDR3 size: 12 residues. CDR3 sequence (DNA): TGTGCCAGCAGTTACTCTGGGGAGACCCAGTACTTC. Translating gives CASSYSGETQYF.

This clonotype was observed many times. The chain joins TRBV14 to TRBJ1-1; D is ambiguous. V was pared by 2 bases and J by 7 bases, with 8 bases between. The length of the CDR3 is 12 residues. The germline V gene encodes CDR1 SGHDN and CDR2 FVKESK. This CDR3 reads CASSQRYGEAFF. CDR3 in DNA: TGTGCCAGCAGCCAAAGATACGGTGAAGCTTTCTTT.

This clonotype came up many times. J is TRBJ2-7 and V is TRBV7-2, with TRBD2 matching over 10 bases. Trimming took 7 bases from V and 4 from J; bases not matched to a gene: 7. Per germline, CDR1 SGHTA and CDR2 FQGNSA. The CDR3 spans 14 residues. CDR3: CASIQISGGYEQYF. The CDR3 nucleotides read TGTGCCAGCATCCAGATTAGCGGGGGGTACGAGCAGTACTTC.

This clonotype was seen a few times. The rearrangement links TRBV5-1 to TRBJ2-7, with D maybe TRBD2 (5 bases). The length of the CDR3 is 14 residues. Germline V gene lookup returns CDR1 SGHRS and CDR2 YFSETQ. The V and J ends lost 4 bases and 3 bases respectively, with 14 bases between them. This CDR3 reads CASSIGGDVYEQYF. As DNA, the CDR3 is TGCGCCAGCAGCATAGGAGGAGATGTCTACGAGCAGTACTTC.

This clonotype appeared many times. The rearrangement links TRBV7-8 to TRBJ1-4, with D uncertain. V gave up 1 base and J gave up 5 bases, with 11 bases separating them. CDR3 length: 15 amino acids. Per germline, CDR1 SGHVS and CDR2 FQNEAQ. The CDR3 region is CASSLDSLFNEKLFF. Here the CDR3 DNA reads TGTGCCAGCAGCTTAGACAGTTTATTCAATGAAAAACTGTTTTTT.

This clonotype was counted ten times or more. The chain is built from TRBV29-1 and TRBJ2-5, with 8 bases that match TRBD2. The CDR3 consists of 15 residues. V shed 3 bases and J 7 bases; nucleotides not matched to a gene: 13. The germline V gene encodes CDR1 SQVTM and CDR2 ANQGSEA. CDR3 loop: CSVDHRRGVSGTQYF. The CDR3 nucleotides are TGCAGCGTTGATCACCGGCGGGGGGTGTCAGGGACCCAGTACTTC.

This clonotype was counted at least ten times. V is TRBV20-1 and J is TRBJ2-3, with a possible D match to TRBD2 (5 bases). CDR1 DFQATT and CDR2 SNEGSKA come from the germline V gene (reference sequence). The CDR3 is made up of 11 amino acids. CDR3 sequence reads: CTTRDTDTQYF. The CDR3 coding sequence is TGCACTACGAGGGACACAGATACGCAGTATTTT.

This clonotype has a handful of counts. The rearrangement uses TRBV20-1 and TRBJ2-7, with 10 nucleotides matching TRBD2. V lost 4 bases to trimming and J lost 4 bases; unmatched junction nucleotides: 10. From germline, CDR1 is DFQATT and CDR2 SNEGSKA (reference sequence). The CDR3 is 15 residues long. CDR3 DNA sequence: TGCAGTGCTAAGCCCCCTAGCGGGGGAGCGTACGAGCAGTACTTC. Protein sequence: CSAKPPSGGAYEQYF.

The sample holds a few counts of this clonotype. The CDR3 loop reads CASSQGTSGPYEQYF. The CDR3 nucleotides read TGTGCCAGCAGCCAAGGGACGAGCGGGCCCTACGAGCAGTACTTC. This chain joins TRBV3-1 and TRBJ2-7; TRBD2 might be the D (6 bases). Looked up from germline, CDR1 is LGHDT and CDR2 is YNNKEL (reference sequence). CDR3 length: 15 amino acids. The V and J ends lost 1 base and 2 bases respectively, with 12 bases between them.

This clonotype occurred many times. The rearrangement uses TRBV28 and TRBJ1-5; TRBD1 aligns across 9 bases. CDR3 length: 16 amino acids. V shed 3 bases, J shed 10 bases, and the junction held 13 bases outside the gene matches. Germline lookup yields CDR1 MDHEN and CDR2 SYDVKM. The CDR3 spells CASSFGLRTGESPQHF. The CDR3 DNA sequence: TGTGCCAGCAGTTTCGGCCTTCGGACAGGGGAAAGTCCCCAGCATTTT.